These 9 T cell receptor beta chains were all obtained from the same sample, sequenced in a study of blood T cell repertoires in COVID-19. Method: immunoSEQ multiplex PCR; TCRdb's copy keeps in-frame clones and lacks some. This table holds fewer than 250,000 clones, approximately 90% found once. What was sequenced was peripheral blood. The receptors were gathered from a man aged 25 to 40 with acute or convalescent COVID-19.

The V call is TRBV28, the J call TRBJ1-1, with no clear D. With 5 bases removed from V and 4 bases from J, the gap between germline ends came to 23 bases. This CDR3 is built from 17 residues. Germline V gives CDR1 MDHEN, CDR2 SYDVKM. CDR3 protein: CASSKKTIMSLSTEAFF. The CDR3 DNA sequence: TGTGCCAGCAGTAAAAAAACTATAATGTCTTTGAGCACTGAAGCTTTCTTT.

The chain uses TRBV28 and TRBJ1-4, with D possibly being TRBD1 (6 bases). The V gene's germline CDR1 is MDHEN and CDR2 SYDVKM. V was pared by 5 bases and J by 4 bases, with 14 bases between. The CDR3 covers 15 residues. The CDR3 loop reads CASSIRQVLNEKLFF. The DNA of the CDR3 is TGTGCCAGCAGTATTAGACAGGTCCTTAATGAAAAACTGTTTTTT.

The V call is TRBV28, the J call TRBJ2-7, with 9 bases matching TRBD1. CDR1 and CDR2 from the germline V gene are MDHEN and SYDVKM. The CDR3 length is 15 residues. J gave up 3 bases and V 5 bases, and 8 bases lay outside the gene matches. CDR3: CASSQDRGGDYEQYF. The CDR3 DNA follows: TGTGCCAGCAGTCAAGACAGGGGGGGTGACTACGAGCAGTACTTC.

The rearrangement links TRBV28 to TRBJ1-5; D may be TRBD1 (5 bases). Germline V gives CDR1 MDHEN, CDR2 SYDVKM. The CDR3 sequence is 11 residues long. Trimming left V 6 bases short and J 11 bases short, with 11 bases between. The CDR3 loop reads CASSSRVTQHF. The CDR3 DNA follows: TGTGCCAGCAGCTCCAGGGTCACCCAGCATTTT. The variable domain in full, with the rest retrieved from reference TRBV28 and TRBJ1-5, is DVKVTQSSRYLVKRTGEKVFLECVQDMDHENMFWYRQDPGLGLRLIYFSYDVKMKEKGDIPEGYSVSREKKERFSLILESASTNQTSMYLCASSSRVTQHFGDGTRLSIL.

The rearrangement uses TRBV4-1 and TRBJ1-6, with D maybe TRBD1 (5 bases). The CDR3 consists of 19 residues. Germline CDR1 and CDR2: MGHRA and YSYEKL. The V end lost 0 bases, the J end lost 3 bases, and 18 bases lay between the germline ends. CDR3 amino acids: CASSQDRRQTGYYNSPLHF. The CDR3 DNA follows: TGCGCCAGCAGCCAAGATCGGCGGCAAACAGGTTACTATAATTCACCCCTCCACTTT.

This rearrangement joins TRBV30 to TRBJ2-2, with 8 nucleotides matching TRBD2. The CDR3 is 16 residues long. The germline gives CDR1 GTSNPN, CDR2 SVGIG (reference sequence). J lost 4 bases, V lost 1 base, and 8 bases had no gene match. The CDR3 loop reads CAWSASSGVFTGELFF. In nucleotides, the CDR3 is TGTGCCTGGAGTGCCAGTAGCGGGGTTTTCACCGGGGAGCTGTTTTTT.

The chain uses TRBV23-1 and TRBJ1-5; perhaps TRBD1 as D (6 bases). TRBV23-1 is annotated as an ORF whose role is uncertain. Trimming removed 4 bases at V and 3 bases at J, with 10 bases between. This CDR3 is 14 amino acids long. The CDR3: CASSRGHFNQPQHF. CDR3 nucleotide sequence: TGCGCCAGCAGTCGGGGACATTTCAATCAGCCCCAGCATTTT.

The rearrangement joins TRBV5-6 to TRBJ1-2; the match to TRBD1 covers 8 bases. This CDR3 contains 13 residues. Germline trimming cut 5 bases from V and 4 bases from J; bases unmatched to any gene: 4. Germline V gives CDR1 SGHDT, CDR2 YYEEEE. The CDR3: CASSPGGFYGYTF. The CDR3 nucleotides are TGTGCCAGCAGTCCAGGGGGCTTCTATGGCTACACCTTC.

This rearrangement joins TRBV21-1 to TRBJ1-5; the table's D call, TRBD1, was not checked against the DNA. TRBV21-1 is flagged as a pseudogene. The CDR3 contains 14 residues. CDR3 protein: CASGATGINQPQHF. The CDR3 coding sequence is TGTGCCAGCGGGGCCACAGGGATTAATCAGCCCCAGCATTTT.